This T cell receptor (beta chain) originates from a study of technical replicates of blood from a few donors. TCRdb's table, derived via immunoSEQ multiplex PCR, lists solely in-frame clones and lacks some. The data show approximately 85,000 clones, 94% seen once. The receptor was derived from a human donor in good health. Sample: T cells isolated from PBMCs.

CDR3 coding DNA: TGCAGCGTTGAGCCCGGGGCCGGGGAGCTGTTTTTT. Translated: CSVEPGAGELFF. This chain uses TRBV29-1 with TRBJ2-2, with TRBD2 as a possible D gene (5 bases). CDR1 SQVTM and CDR2 ANQGSEA come from the germline V gene. This CDR3 region has 12 residues. The V and J ends lost 3 bases and 6 bases respectively, with 8 bases between them.